The sequence of this T cell receptor (beta chain) was determined in a study of T cell responses to AZD1222 COVID-19 vaccine. Turning to the study itself: Analyses pooled second doses at about 4 or about 12 weeks. Regarding the study as a whole: Nearly half of spike-specific TCRs reportedly target variant regions that are unmutated in the B.1.351 and B.1.1.7 variants. Two doses of AZD1222 preceded a rise in Spike-specific TCR breadth and depth. White British donors predominated, females outnumbered males, and clonal diversity was possibly underestimated.

On this clone itself: Its antigen is unknown.

V lost 6 bases, J lost 3 bases, and 9 bases lay in between. Germline V CDR1 and CDR2: SGHVS, FNYEAQ. The length of the CDR3 is 13 residues. This table comes from immunoSEQ multiplex PCR, and its TCRdb copy is limited to in-frame clones, with some not included. Of more than 250,000 clones listed, 85% to 95% were seen once; the top ten hold roughly 0.51%. This sample comprised peripheral blood, obtained on day 0 of AZD1222 vaccination. V gene TRBV7-6 combines with J gene TRBJ1-5; D possibly corresponds to TRBD1 (5 bases). The TCR was taken from an adult in good health. CDR3 sequence: CASSRGTNQPQHF. CDR3 sequence (DNA): TGTGCCAGCAGTAGGGGCACCAATCAGCCCCAGCATTTT.